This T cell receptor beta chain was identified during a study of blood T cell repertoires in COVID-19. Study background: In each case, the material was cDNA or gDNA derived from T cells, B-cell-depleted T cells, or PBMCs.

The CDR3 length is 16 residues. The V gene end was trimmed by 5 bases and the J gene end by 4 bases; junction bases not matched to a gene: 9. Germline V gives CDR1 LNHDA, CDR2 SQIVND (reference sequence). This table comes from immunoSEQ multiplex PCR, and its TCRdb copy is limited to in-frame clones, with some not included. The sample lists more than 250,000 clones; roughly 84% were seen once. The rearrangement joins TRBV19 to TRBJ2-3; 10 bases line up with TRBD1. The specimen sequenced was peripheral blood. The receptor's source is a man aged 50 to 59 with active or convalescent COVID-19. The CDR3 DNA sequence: TGTGCCAGTAGTTTTCACGGGACAGGGGATCCAGATACGCAGTATTTT. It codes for CASSFHGTGDPDTQYF. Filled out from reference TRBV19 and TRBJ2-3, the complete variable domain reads DGGITQSPKYLFRKEGQNVTLSCEQNLNHDAMYWYRQDPGQGLRLIYYSQIVNDFQKGDIAEGYSVSREKKESFPLTVTSAQKNPTAFYLCASSFHGTGDPDTQYFGPGTRLTVL.